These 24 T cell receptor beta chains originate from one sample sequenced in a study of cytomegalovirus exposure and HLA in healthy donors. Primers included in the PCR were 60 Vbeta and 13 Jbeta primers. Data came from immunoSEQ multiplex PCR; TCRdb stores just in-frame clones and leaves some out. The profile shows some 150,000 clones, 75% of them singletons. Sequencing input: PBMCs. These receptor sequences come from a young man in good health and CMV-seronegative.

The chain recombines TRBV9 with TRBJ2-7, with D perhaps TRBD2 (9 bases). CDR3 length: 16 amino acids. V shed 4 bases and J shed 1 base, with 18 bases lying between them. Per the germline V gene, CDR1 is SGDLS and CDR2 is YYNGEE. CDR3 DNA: TGTGCCAGCAGCCCCCAGGGGGCGGGAGGGTCCTACGAGCAGTACTTC. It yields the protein CASSPQGAGGSYEQYF.

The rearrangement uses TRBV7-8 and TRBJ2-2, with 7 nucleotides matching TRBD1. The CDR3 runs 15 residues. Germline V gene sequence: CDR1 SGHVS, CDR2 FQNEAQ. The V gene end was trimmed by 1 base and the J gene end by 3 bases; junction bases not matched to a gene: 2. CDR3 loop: CASSLDRGHTGELFF. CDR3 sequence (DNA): TGTGCCAGCAGCTTAGACAGGGGACACACCGGGGAGCTGTTTTTT.

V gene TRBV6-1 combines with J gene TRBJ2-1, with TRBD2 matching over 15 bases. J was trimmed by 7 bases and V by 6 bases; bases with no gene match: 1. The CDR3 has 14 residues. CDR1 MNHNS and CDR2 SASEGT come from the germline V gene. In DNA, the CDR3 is TGTGCCAGCAGGGGGACTAGCGGGGGGAATGAGCAGTTCTTC. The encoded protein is CASRGTSGGNEQFF.

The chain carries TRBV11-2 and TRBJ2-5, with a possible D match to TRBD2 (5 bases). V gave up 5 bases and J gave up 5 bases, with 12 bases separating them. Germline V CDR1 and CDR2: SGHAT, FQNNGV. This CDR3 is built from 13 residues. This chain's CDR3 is CASSRGIGETQYF. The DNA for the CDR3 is TGTGCCAGCAGCCGAGGGATCGGGGAGACCCAGTACTTC.

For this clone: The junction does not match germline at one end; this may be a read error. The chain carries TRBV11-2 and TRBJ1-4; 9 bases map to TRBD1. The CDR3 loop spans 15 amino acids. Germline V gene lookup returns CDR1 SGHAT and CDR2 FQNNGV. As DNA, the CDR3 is TGCGCCAGCAGCCGCTTCCGGGACAGGGCTGAAAAACTGTTTTTT. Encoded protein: CASSRFRDRAEKLFF.

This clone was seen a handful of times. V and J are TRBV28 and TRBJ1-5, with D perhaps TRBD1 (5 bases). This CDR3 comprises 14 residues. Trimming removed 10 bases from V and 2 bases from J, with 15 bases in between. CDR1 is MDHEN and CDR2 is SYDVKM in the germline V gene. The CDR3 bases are TGTGCCACCACGGGGGGATTAGGCAATCAGCCCCAGCATTTT. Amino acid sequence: CATTGGLGNQPQHF.

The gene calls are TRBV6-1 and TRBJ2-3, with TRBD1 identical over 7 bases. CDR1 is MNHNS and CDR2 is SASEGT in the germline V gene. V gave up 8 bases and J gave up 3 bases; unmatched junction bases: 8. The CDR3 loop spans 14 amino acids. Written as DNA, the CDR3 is TGTGCCAGCCGAGGACAGGATGGGACAGATACGCAGTATTTT. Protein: CASRGQDGTDTQYF.

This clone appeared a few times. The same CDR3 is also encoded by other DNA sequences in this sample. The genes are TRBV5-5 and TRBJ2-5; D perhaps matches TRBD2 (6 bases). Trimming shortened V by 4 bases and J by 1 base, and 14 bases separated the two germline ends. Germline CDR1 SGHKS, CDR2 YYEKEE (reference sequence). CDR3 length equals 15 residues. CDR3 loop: CASSLPRDFQETQYF. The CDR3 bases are TGTGCCAGCAGCCTGCCCCGGGACTTCCAAGAGACCCAGTACTTC. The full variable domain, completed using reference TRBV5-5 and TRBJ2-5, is DAGVTQSPTHLIKTRGQQVTLRCSPISGHKSVSWYQQVLGQGPQFIFQYYEKEERGRGNFPDRFSARQFPNYSSELNVNALLLGDSALYLCASSLPRDFQETQYFGPGTRLLVL.

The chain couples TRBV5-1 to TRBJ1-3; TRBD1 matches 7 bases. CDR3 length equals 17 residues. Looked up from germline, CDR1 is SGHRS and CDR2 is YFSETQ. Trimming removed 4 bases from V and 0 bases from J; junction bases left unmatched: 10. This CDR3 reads CASSPEPQGPSGNTIYF. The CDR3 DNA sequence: TGCGCCAGCAGCCCGGAACCACAGGGGCCCTCTGGAAACACCATATATTTT.

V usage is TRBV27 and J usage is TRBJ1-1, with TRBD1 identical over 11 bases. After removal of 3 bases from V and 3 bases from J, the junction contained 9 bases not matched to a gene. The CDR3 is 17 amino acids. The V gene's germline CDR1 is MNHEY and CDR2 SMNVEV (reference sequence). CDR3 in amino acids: CASSLLTDRGLDTEAFF. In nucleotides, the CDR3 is TGTGCCAGCAGTTTGTTAACGGACAGGGGGCTCGACACTGAAGCTTTCTTT.

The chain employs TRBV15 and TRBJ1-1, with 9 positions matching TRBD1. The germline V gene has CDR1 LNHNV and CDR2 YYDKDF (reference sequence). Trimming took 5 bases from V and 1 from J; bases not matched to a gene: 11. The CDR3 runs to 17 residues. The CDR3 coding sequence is TGTGCCACCAGCCCTACGCTGTACAGGGGGCAGAACACTGAAGCTTTCTTT. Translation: CATSPTLYRGQNTEAFF.

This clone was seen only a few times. CDR3 DNA: TGTGCCAGCAGTGACCTAGCGGGCCTCACAGATACGCAGTATTTT. Translation: CASSDLAGLTDTQYF. V and J are TRBV2 and TRBJ2-3; TRBD2 matches at 8 bases. This CDR3 comprises 15 residues. Trimming removed 3 bases from V and 2 bases from J; junction bases left unmatched: 4. CDR1 SNHLY and CDR2 FYNNEI come from the germline V gene.

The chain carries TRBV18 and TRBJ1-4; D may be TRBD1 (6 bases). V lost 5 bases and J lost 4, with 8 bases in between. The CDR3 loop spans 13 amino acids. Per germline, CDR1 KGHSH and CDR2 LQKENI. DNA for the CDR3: TGTGCCAGCTCAAAGGGGGTTAATGAAAAACTGTTTTTT. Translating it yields CASSKGVNEKLFF. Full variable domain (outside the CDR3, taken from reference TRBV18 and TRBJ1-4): NAGVMQNPRHLVRRRGQEARLRCSPMKGHSHVYWYRQLPEEGLKFMVYLQKENIIDESGMPKERFSAEFPKEGPSILRIQQVVRGDSAAYFCASSKGVNEKLFFGSGTQLSVL.

The CDR3 sequence: CASSLTSRTGGGYEQYF. Written as DNA, the CDR3 is TGTGCCAGCAGCTTAACGTCCCGGACAGGGGGCGGCTACGAGCAGTACTTC. The chain carries TRBV11-2 and TRBJ2-7, with TRBD1 identical over 11 bases. V trimming: 2 bases; J trimming: 3 bases; junction bases outside the gene matches: 9. The CDR3 loop spans 17 amino acids. Germline V gives CDR1 SGHAT, CDR2 FQNNGV.

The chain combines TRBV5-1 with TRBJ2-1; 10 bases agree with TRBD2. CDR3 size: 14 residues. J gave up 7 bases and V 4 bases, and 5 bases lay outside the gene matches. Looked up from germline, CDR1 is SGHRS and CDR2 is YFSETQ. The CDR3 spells CASSLAGDWNEQFF. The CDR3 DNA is TGCGCCAGCAGCCTAGCGGGAGATTGGAATGAGCAGTTCTTC.

CDR3: CASSYDQGAYEQYF. CDR3 nucleotides: TGTGCCAGCAGTTACGATCAGGGGGCCTACGAGCAGTACTTC. The gene calls are TRBV6-5 and TRBJ2-7, with 7 bases identical to TRBD1. The CDR3 length is 14 residues. Per the germline V gene, CDR1 is MNHEY and CDR2 is SVGAGI. The J segment lost 2 bases and the V segment lost 2 bases, leaving 3 bases of the junction unmatched.

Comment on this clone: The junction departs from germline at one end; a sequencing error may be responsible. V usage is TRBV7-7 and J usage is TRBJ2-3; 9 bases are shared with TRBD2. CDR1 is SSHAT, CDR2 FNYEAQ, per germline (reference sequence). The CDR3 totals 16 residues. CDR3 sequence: CASSLSPSGVPDTQYF. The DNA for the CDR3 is TGTGCTAGCAGCTTATCCCCTAGCGGGGTACCAGATACGCAGTATTTT.

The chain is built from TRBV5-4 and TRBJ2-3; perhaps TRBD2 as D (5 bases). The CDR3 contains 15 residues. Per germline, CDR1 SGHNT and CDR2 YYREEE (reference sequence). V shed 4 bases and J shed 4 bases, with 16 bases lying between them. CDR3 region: CASSPPSASSDTQYF. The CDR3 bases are TGTGCCAGCAGCCCCCCGAGCGCTAGCTCAGATACGCAGTATTTT. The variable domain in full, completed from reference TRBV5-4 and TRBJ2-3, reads ETGVTQSPTHLIKTRGQQVTLRCSSQSGHNTVSWYQQALGQGPQFIFQYYREEENGRGNFPPRFSGLQFPNYSSELNVNALELDDSALYLCASSPPSASSDTQYFGPGTRLTVL.

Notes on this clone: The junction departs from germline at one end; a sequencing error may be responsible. The CDR3, as DNA: TGTGCCTGGAGTGTAGACAGAGCCTACAAGCAGTACTTC. Protein product: CAWSVDRAYKQYF. The chain recombines TRBV30 with TRBJ2-7, with D tentatively TRBD1 (5 bases). Looked up from germline, CDR1 is GTSNPN and CDR2 is SVGIG (reference sequence). The CDR3 sequence is 13 residues long.

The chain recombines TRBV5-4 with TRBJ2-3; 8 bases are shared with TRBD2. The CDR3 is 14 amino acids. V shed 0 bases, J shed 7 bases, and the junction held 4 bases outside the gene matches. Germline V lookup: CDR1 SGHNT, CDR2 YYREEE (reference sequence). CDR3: CASSLGAGGNTQYF. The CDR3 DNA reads TGTGCCAGCAGCTTGGGGGCGGGGGGTAATACGCAGTATTTT.

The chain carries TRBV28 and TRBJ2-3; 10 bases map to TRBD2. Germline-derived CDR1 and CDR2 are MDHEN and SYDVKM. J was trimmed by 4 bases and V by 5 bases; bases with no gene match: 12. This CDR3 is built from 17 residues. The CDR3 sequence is CASSLLLEREGADTQYF. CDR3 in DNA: TGTGCCAGCAGTCTCCTTCTGGAGCGGGAGGGAGCAGATACGCAGTATTTT. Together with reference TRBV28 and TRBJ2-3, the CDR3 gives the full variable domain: DVKVTQSSRYLVKRTGEKVFLECVQDMDHENMFWYRQDPGLGLRLIYFSYDVKMKEKGDIPEGYSVSREKKERFSLILESASTNQTSMYLCASSLLLEREGADTQYFGPGTRLTVL.

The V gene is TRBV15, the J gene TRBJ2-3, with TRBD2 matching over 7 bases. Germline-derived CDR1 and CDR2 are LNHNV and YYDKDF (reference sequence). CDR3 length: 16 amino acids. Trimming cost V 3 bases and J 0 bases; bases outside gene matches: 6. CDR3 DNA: TGTGCCACCAGCAGGGGGCTAGCGGAGAGCACAGATACGCAGTATTTT. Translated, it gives CATSRGLAESTDTQYF. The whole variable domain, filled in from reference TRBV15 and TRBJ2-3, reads DAMVIQNPRYQVTQFGKPVTLSCSQTLNHNVMYWYQQKSSQAPKLLFHYYDKDFNNEADTPDNFQSRRPNTSFCFLDIRSPGLGDTAMYLCATSRGLAESTDTQYFGPGTRLTVL.

In DNA form, the CDR3 reads TGCGCCAGCAGCTTAGACCCCTTGGAGGGCGGCACTGAAGCTTTCTTT. As protein: CASSLDPLEGGTEAFF. The gene calls are TRBV5-1 and TRBJ1-1; D is uncertain. V was trimmed by 2 bases and J by 4 bases, leaving 18 bases between them. Germline V CDR1 and CDR2: SGHRS, YFSETQ. This CDR3 contains 16 residues.

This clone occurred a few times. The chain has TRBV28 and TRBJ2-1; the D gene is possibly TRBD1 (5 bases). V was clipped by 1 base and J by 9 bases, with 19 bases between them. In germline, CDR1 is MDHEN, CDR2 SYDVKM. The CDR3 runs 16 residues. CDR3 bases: TGTGCCAGCAGTTTATCGGACATGGAAGCCCCTTGTGAGCAGTTCTTC. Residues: CASSLSDMEAPCEQFF.